Listed below are T cell receptor beta chains from one sample, sequenced in a study of spatial heterogeneity in lung cancer. Using its own MiXCR run on the 5' RACE reads, TCRdb lists one record per CDR3 protein. The sample lists approximately 8,000 distinct CDR3 sequences, approximately 8% occurring once. This material consisted of lung tumor tissue, taken at surgery. The receptors were gathered from a male donor with early-stage non-small cell lung cancer. The CDR3 runs from the conserved cysteine through the conserved F or W. A D gene is named only where the DNA matches it firmly. A row's size may be missing; if present it is once, few, many or a size class.

d_call cdr3_length j_call v_call clone_size cdr3_aa cdr3_nt
NA 12 TRBJ1-5 TRBV12-3/TRBV12-4 medium-sized CASSFAAEPQHF TGTGCCAGCAGTTTCGCGGCAGAGCCCCAGCATTTT
NA 12 TRBJ1-2 TRBV20-1 medium-sized CSAQNRVKGYTF TGCAGTGCTCAGAACCGGGTTAAGGGCTACACCTTC
TRBD1 14 TRBJ2-5 TRBV5-1 many CASSVTGGQETQYF TGCGCCAGCAGCGTTACAGGGGGCCAAGAGACCCAGTACTTC
NA 13 TRBJ1-6 TRBV7-2 medium-sized CASRWRVDSPLHF TGTGCCAGCAGGTGGAGGGTAGATTCACCCCTCCACTTT
NA 14 TRBJ2-3 TRBV7-9 medium-sized CASSFVTSTDTQYF TGTGCCAGCAGCTTCGTTACTAGCACAGATACGCAGTATTTT
TRBD1 14 TRBJ1-1 TRBV27 medium-sized CASSPTGGRTEAFF TGTGCCAGCAGTCCTACAGGGGGCAGGACTGAAGCTTTCTTT
NA 12 TRBJ1-3 TRBV20-1 many CSARRTGNTIYF TGCAGTGCCCGGCGGACTGGAAACACCATATATTTT
NA 16 TRBJ2-1 TRBV4-2 many CASSQDGGEAYNEQFF TGTGCCAGCAGCCAAGACGGAGGAGAGGCCTACAATGAGCAGTTCTTC
NA 14 TRBJ2-7 TRBV21-1 many CASKGLADFYEQYF TGTGCCAGCAAGGGGCTAGCGGATTTCTACGAGCAGTACTTC
NA 13 TRBJ1-1 TRBV4-3 medium-sized CASSQDAGGKAFF TGCGCCAGCAGCCAAGACGCAGGCGGCAAAGCTTTCTTT
TRBD2 15 TRBJ2-1 TRBV7-2 NA CASSPNGGAGGEQFF TGTGCCAGCAGCCCCAACGGGGGGGCTGGCGGGGAGCAGTTCTTC
TRBD1 14 TRBJ1-1 TRBV7-2 medium-sized CASSSFDRATEAFF TGTGCCAGCAGCTCTTTCGACAGGGCCACTGAAGCTTTCTTT
NA 14 TRBJ1-2 TRBV6-6 medium-sized CASVYGQLQSGYTF TGTGCCAGCGTTTATGGACAGTTACAATCCGGCTACACCTTC
TRBD2 13 TRBJ2-5 TRBV19 medium-sized CASNPTSGRTQYF TGTGCCAGTAACCCGACTAGCGGGAGGACCCAGTACTTC
NA 15 TRBJ2-5 TRBV28 many CASSPRGVVQETQYF TGTGCCAGCAGTCCTCGAGGGGTAGTCCAAGAGACCCAGTACTTC
TRBD1 15 TRBJ2-7 TRBV6-1 many CASSEETGGSYEQYF TGTGCCAGCAGTGAAGAAACAGGGGGGTCCTACGAGCAGTACTTC
NA 12 TRBJ2-1 TRBV11-2 NA CASSLDTIEQFF TGTGCCAGCAGCTTAGATACAATCGAGCAGTTCTTC
NA 16 TRBJ1-6 TRBV5-1 medium-sized CASSGDTGGADSPLHF TGCGCCAGCAGCGGTGACACCGGGGGAGCGGATTCACCCCTCCACTTT
NA 12 TRBJ1-1 TRBV6-6 many CASCKWGTEAFF TGTGCCAGCTGCAAGTGGGGCACTGAAGCTTTCTTT
NA 16 TRBJ2-2 TRBV9 NA CASSPRDNPNTGELFF TGTGCCAGCAGCCCCCGAGACAATCCGAACACCGGGGAGCTGTTTTTT
NA 13 TRBJ1-1 TRBV10-3 medium-sized CAITPRTELGAFF TGTGCCATCACCCCCAGGACAGAACTAGGAGCTTTCTTT
TRBD1 12 TRBJ1-5 TRBV6-2/TRBV6-3 few CASRTGARPQHF TGTGCCAGCAGGACAGGGGCTCGGCCCCAGCATTTT
NA 14 TRBJ2-7 TRBV9 medium-sized CASSAGSSSYEQYF TGTGCCAGCAGCGCCGGGTCCAGCTCCTACGAGCAGTACTTC
TRBD2 16 TRBJ2-5 TRBV4-3 medium-sized CASSQEAGGLRETQYF TGCGCCAGCAGCCAAGAGGCGGGAGGGCTTCGAGAGACCCAGTACTTC
TRBD2 15 TRBJ2-3 TRBV29-1 medium-sized CSVGGGRLSTDTQYF TGCAGCGTTGGAGGCGGGAGGTTGTCAACAGATACGCAGTATTTT
NA 14 TRBJ1-5 TRBV7-9 medium-sized CASSSDRSNQPQHF TGTGCCAGCAGCTCCGACAGAAGCAATCAGCCCCAGCATTTT
NA 14 TRBJ2-3 TRBV29-1 medium-sized CSVGRERDTDTQYF TGCAGCGTTGGAAGGGAACGGGACACAGATACGCAGTATTTT
TRBD1 17 TRBJ1-1 TRBV3-1 many CASSPRTGGIANTEAFF TGTGCCAGCAGCCCTAGGACAGGGGGTATAGCGAACACTGAAGCTTTCTTT
TRBD1 15 TRBJ1-6 TRBV20-1 medium-sized CSARDAGQGNSPLHF TGCAGTGCTAGAGATGCGGGACAGGGGAATTCACCCCTCCACTTT
NA 16 TRBJ2-7 TRBV5-6 medium-sized CASSLVGGLRGNEQYF TGTGCCAGCAGCTTGGTTGGCGGGCTGCGGGGCAACGAGCAGTACTTC
TRBD2 16 TRBJ2-3 TRBV20-1 NA CSARDPTSGRLNTQYF TGCAGTGCTAGGGACCCGACTAGCGGGAGATTAAATACGCAGTATTTT
NA 15 TRBJ2-6 TRBV6-5 many CASSYSRDRANVLTF TGTGCCAGCAGTTACTCGAGGGACAGGGCCAACGTCCTGACTTTC
NA 13 TRBJ1-2 TRBV20-1 many CSAGQGINYGYTF TGCAGTGCCGGTCAGGGGATCAACTATGGCTACACCTTC
NA 15 TRBJ2-2 TRBV6-2/TRBV6-3 many CASSPISPDAGELFF TGTGCCAGCAGTCCCATTAGTCCAGACGCCGGGGAGCTGTTTTTT
TRBD1 15 TRBJ2-1 TRBV10-3 medium-sized CAISLGQGSYNEQFF TGTGCCATCAGTCTTGGACAGGGCTCCTACAATGAGCAGTTCTTC
TRBD1 14 TRBJ2-1 TRBV6-1 many CASSRDRGPHEQFF TGTGCCAGCAGCCGGGACAGGGGTCCGCATGAGCAGTTCTTC
NA 12 TRBJ1-2 TRBV12-3/TRBV12-4 medium-sized CASSLSEYGYTF TGTGCCAGCAGTTTGTCAGAGTATGGCTACACCTTC
TRBD1 16 TRBJ2-5 TRBV3-1 medium-sized CASSQATGGGQETQYF TGTGCCAGCAGCCAGGCGACAGGGGGCGGGCAAGAGACCCAGTACTTC
TRBD1 16 TRBJ1-2 TRBV2 NA CASSHRGPRNNYGYTF TGTGCCAGCAGTCACAGGGGCCCGAGAAATAACTATGGCTACACCTTC
TRBD1 13 TRBJ1-2 TRBV11-1 many CASSRDSFYGYTF TGTGCCAGCAGCCGGGACAGCTTCTATGGCTACACCTTC
NA 15 TRBJ2-2 TRBV5-5 medium-sized CASSLGFVGTGELFF TGTGCCAGCAGCTTAGGATTCGTCGGAACCGGGGAGCTGTTTTTT
TRBD1 14 TRBJ1-2 TRBV19 few CASRDRGLYYGYTF TGTGCCAGCCGGGACAGGGGGCTGTACTATGGCTACACCTTC
NA 13 TRBJ1-1 TRBV7-3 few CASSYDRNTEAFF TGTGCCAGCAGTTATGACAGGAACACTGAAGCTTTCTTT
NA 14 TRBJ1-3 TRBV5-1 NA CASRDGATGNTIYF TGCGCCAGCAGGGACGGAGCTACTGGAAACACCATATATTTT
NA 14 TRBJ2-7 TRBV10-3 few CAISEPFSSYEQYF TGTGCCATCAGTGAGCCATTTAGCTCCTACGAGCAGTACTTC
NA 12 TRBJ2-2 TRBV20-1 medium-sized CSARVGTGELFF TGCAGTGCTAGAGTTGGAACCGGGGAGCTGTTTTTT
NA 17 TRBJ2-7 TRBV12-3/TRBV12-4 medium-sized CASSPRAYGLQIYEQYF TGTGCCAGCAGTCCTCGGGCGTACGGACTGCAAATCTACGAGCAGTACTTC
TRBD1 13 TRBJ1-1 TRBV20-1 NA CSARGQGTVKAFF TGCAGTGCTAGAGGACAGGGTACGGTGAAAGCTTTCTTT
NA 15 TRBJ1-5 TRBV19 many CASRPWGESNQPQHF TGTGCCAGCAGGCCTTGGGGGGAGAGCAATCAGCCCCAGCATTTT
TRBD2 16 TRBJ2-3 TRBV6-2/TRBV6-3 NA CASSPLAGSATDTQYF TGTGCCAGCAGTCCACTAGCGGGATCGGCCACAGATACGCAGTATTTT
NA 13 TRBJ2-7 TRBV13 many CASSSGQLYEQYF TGTGCCAGCAGCTCCGGACAGCTATACGAGCAGTACTTC
NA 14 TRBJ2-3 TRBV6-2/TRBV6-3 NA CASNSGSSTDTQYF TGTGCCAGCAACAGCGGTTCTAGCACAGATACGCAGTATTTT
NA 11 TRBJ2-5 TRBV30 NA CAWGVRVPQYF TGTGCCTGGGGTGTGCGTGTGCCCCAGTACTTC